The 23 T cell receptor beta chains listed next were all sequenced from one sample in a study of shared clonotypes between healthy human individuals. The data were produced by immunoSEQ multiplex PCR, yet TCRdb's version contains in-frame clones alone and is incomplete. The sample has 1.6 million or so clones, 96% seen once; the top ten hold over 1%. Source material: naive CD4+ T cells sorted from blood. The subset here: CD45RA+ positively selected. The receptors derive from a man aged 30 to 39 in good health.

J is TRBJ2-3 and V is TRBV28; D gene ambiguous. In germline, CDR1 is MDHEN, CDR2 SYDVKM. Between the trimmed V and J ends, which lost 10 bases and 0 bases, there was a span of 11 bases. The CDR3 extends over 13 amino acids. The CDR3 bases are TGTGCCACCTCTCCTGCTAGCACAGATACGCAGTATTTT. It specifies CATSPASTDTQYF.

This clone was recorded a few times. The V gene is TRBV7-9, the J gene TRBJ2-2, with D possibly being TRBD1 (5 bases). The CDR3 is 16 amino acids. Per germline, CDR1 SEHNR and CDR2 FQNEAQ (reference sequence). The ends were cut back, 2 bases at V and 2 bases at J, with 12 bases in the middle. CDR3 in amino acids: CASSLRQRTNTGELFF. Written as DNA, the CDR3 is TGTGCCAGCAGCTTAAGACAGAGAACTAACACCGGGGAGCTGTTTTTT.

The chain is built from TRBV11-2 and TRBJ2-7, with a tentative D call TRBD1 (6 bases). Trimming cost V 1 base and J 4 bases, with 11 bases left between them. This CDR3 spans 14 amino acids. CDR1 and CDR2 from the germline V gene are SGHAT and FQNNGV. CDR3: CASSLVTGYYEQYF. CDR3 DNA sequence: TGTGCCAGCAGCTTAGTGACAGGATATTACGAGCAGTACTTC.

The chain uses TRBV28 and TRBJ2-3, with TRBD1 matching 9 bases. This CDR3 is 13 amino acids long. The germline V gene encodes CDR1 MDHEN and CDR2 SYDVKM. V was clipped by 9 bases and J by 0 bases; unmatched bases: 1. The chain's CDR3 is CASGQGSTDTQYF. The CDR3 nucleotides are TGTGCCAGTGGACAGGGGAGCACAGATACGCAGTATTTT.

The chain has TRBV6-5 and TRBJ2-2; D is undetermined. Trimming pared 5 bases from V and 5 bases from J, leaving 6 bases between. The CDR3 runs 12 residues. Germline V lookup: CDR1 MNHEY, CDR2 SVGAGI. In nucleotides, the CDR3 is TGTGCCAGCAGTAAAGCGACCGGGGAGCTGTTTTTT. It encodes CASSKATGELFF.

The chain has TRBV12-5 and TRBJ2-1, with D unresolved. With 5 bases removed from V and 6 bases from J, the gap between germline ends came to 8 bases. Germline CDR1 reads LGHNT; CDR2 reads FRNRAP. CDR3 length equals 12 residues. CDR3 protein: CASGVHINEQFF. The CDR3 DNA is TGTGCTAGTGGTGTACACATCAATGAGCAGTTCTTC.

V gene TRBV15 combines with J gene TRBJ2-5; D gene uncertain. The CDR3 has 13 amino acids. Germline assignment: CDR1 LNHNV and CDR2 YYDKDF (reference sequence). Trimming cost V 0 bases and J 5 bases, with 7 bases left between them. The CDR3 region has the DNA TGTGCCACCAGCAGAGATCCCCCGGAGACCCAGTACTTC. This codes for CATSRDPPETQYF.

On this clone itself: The sample holds other DNA sequences that translate to the same CDR3. The chain couples TRBV18 to TRBJ2-7, with D hard to call. Germline lookup yields CDR1 KGHSH and CDR2 LQKENI. Deletions cut 2 bases from V and 4 bases from J, with 12 bases between. The CDR3 has 14 residues. The CDR3, as DNA: TGTGCCAGCTCACCAGGTGGGTTGTTTTACGAGCAGTACTTC. Its translation is CASSPGGLFYEQYF. The full variable domain, completed using reference TRBV18 and TRBJ2-7, is NAGVMQNPRHLVRRRGQEARLRCSPMKGHSHVYWYRQLPEEGLKFMVYLQKENIIDESGMPKERFSAEFPKEGPSILRIQQVVRGDSAAYFCASSPGGLFYEQYFGPGTRLTVT.

J is TRBJ2-1 and V is TRBV10-1; D ambiguous. Germline assignment: CDR1 WNHNN and CDR2 SYGVQD (reference sequence). V was shortened by 0 bases and J by 9 bases, with 9 bases between the two germline ends. There are 13 residues in the CDR3. CDR3 nucleotides: TGCGCCAGCAGTGAGTCCTATCAATTTGAGCAGTTCTTC. Protein: CASSESYQFEQFF.

V gene TRBV5-4 combines with J gene TRBJ1-1, with a weak D call TRBD1 (6 bases). V was cut by 4 bases and J by 4 bases, with 20 bases left in between. The CDR3 is 16 amino acids. Germline CDR1 and CDR2: SGHNT and YYREEE (reference sequence). CDR3 DNA sequence: TGTGCCAGCAGCCCCCGGGCAGGGGATGTGGGCACTGAAGCTTTCTTT. This sequence encodes CASSPRAGDVGTEAFF.

On this clone itself: Other DNA sequences within the sample encode an identical CDR3. The rearrangement joins TRBV2 to TRBJ2-7; TRBD1 aligns across 8 bases. After removal of 8 bases from V and 4 bases from J, the junction contained 7 bases not matched to a gene. Germline CDR1 is SNHLY and CDR2 is FYNNEI. The CDR3 covers 13 residues. In DNA, the CDR3 is TGTGCCAGCCGGCCAGGGGGCGCGTACGAGCAGTACTTC. Protein sequence: CASRPGGAYEQYF.

The rearrangement joins TRBV2 to TRBJ1-1; 9 bases match TRBD1. The CDR3 runs to 15 residues. Germline trimming cut 6 bases from V and 0 bases from J; bases unmatched to any gene: 5. Germline V gene sequence: CDR1 SNHLY, CDR2 FYNNEI. CDR3 in DNA: TGTGCCAGCAGGGGACAGGGATACATGAACACTGAAGCTTTCTTT. Encoded protein: CASRGQGYMNTEAFF.

This sequence joins TRBV30 and TRBJ2-3; TRBD2 is a possible D gene (5 bases). Trimming removed 5 bases at V and 4 bases at J, with 19 bases between. This CDR3 is 15 amino acids long. Per germline, CDR1 GTSNPN and CDR2 SVGIG (reference sequence). The CDR3 sequence is CAWGLSLGFADTQYF. The CDR3 DNA follows: TGTGCCTGGGGGCTATCACTAGGGTTCGCAGATACGCAGTATTTT.

V gene TRBV28 combines with J gene TRBJ2-5; TRBD2 matches at 14 bases. This CDR3 has 18 amino acids. V lost 5 bases and J lost 7; bases outside the gene matches: 15. The germline CDR1 and CDR2 sequences are MDHEN and SYDVKM. The DNA of the CDR3 is TGTGCCAGCAGTCCAAACGAATTCGGACTAGCGGGAGGTGGGACCCAGTACTTC. This translates into CASSPNEFGLAGGGTQYF.

This rearrangement joins TRBV25-1 to TRBJ2-5, with TRBD2 matching 11 bases. The CDR3 totals 13 residues. The junction had 1 base not matched to a gene; V was cut back by 5 bases and J by 5 bases. Germline V CDR1 and CDR2: MGHDK, SYGVNS. Written as DNA, the CDR3 is TGTGCCAGCAGTTTAGCGGGAGGGGAGACCCAGTACTTC. Encoded protein: CASSLAGGETQYF.

The rearrangement links TRBV7-2 to TRBJ2-3; 12 positions agree with TRBD1. The germline V gene encodes CDR1 SGHTA and CDR2 FQGNSA. The CDR3 is 17 amino acids. J lost 6 bases, V lost 4 bases, and 11 bases had no gene match. CDR3 DNA: TGTGCCAGCAGCTCTTTACCGGGACAGGGGGCTGGGGATACGCAGTATTTT. Its protein is CASSSLPGQGAGDTQYF.

This sequence joins TRBV29-1 and TRBJ2-1, with D possibly being TRBD1 (5 bases). The V end lost 3 bases, the J end lost 1 base, and 16 bases lay between the germline ends. Germline V gene data show CDR1 as SQVTM and CDR2 as ANQGSEA. The CDR3 sequence is 16 residues long. CDR3 residues: CSVEVFSRVSYNEQFF. In DNA form, the CDR3 reads TGCAGCGTTGAGGTATTTTCCAGGGTGTCCTACAATGAGCAGTTCTTC.

This clone was recorded only once. The rearrangement uses TRBV2 and TRBJ2-7, with D perhaps TRBD2 (6 bases). The CDR3 loop spans 13 amino acids. Trimming pared 2 bases from V and 6 bases from J, leaving 11 bases between. CDR1 and CDR2 (germline): SNHLY, FYNNEI. As DNA, the CDR3 is TGTGCCAGCAGTGAAAGTCAGGGAGGCGAGCAGTACTTC. It codes for CASSESQGGEQYF.

Here the CDR3 reads CSVDPDRFYGYTF. The CDR3 nucleotides read TGCAGCGTTGACCCGGACAGGTTTTATGGCTACACCTTC. This chain joins TRBV29-1 and TRBJ1-2; 7 bases agree with TRBD1. Germline CDR1 is SQVTM and CDR2 is ANQGSEA. Trimming removed 3 bases from V and 5 bases from J; junction bases left unmatched: 6. This CDR3 is built from 13 residues.

V and J are TRBV14 and TRBJ2-7; TRBD1 aligns across 8 bases. The CDR3 contains 15 residues. V lost 1 base to trimming and J lost 4 bases; unmatched junction nucleotides: 6. The germline V gene has CDR1 SGHDN and CDR2 FVKESK. CDR3 DNA: TGTGCCAGCAGCCAAGTTCCAGGGGGCAGGTACGAGCAGTACTTC. Protein product: CASSQVPGGRYEQYF.

The CDR3 bases are TGTGCCAGCAGTTTAGCAGGGGTGAGCGAGCAGTACTTC. This encodes CASSLAGVSEQYF. The chain couples TRBV28 to TRBJ2-7; the D gene is possibly TRBD1 (6 bases). Trimming stripped 2 bases from V and 6 bases from J, with 11 bases between. CDR1 is MDHEN, CDR2 SYDVKM, per germline. CDR3 length: 13 residues.

This clone was detected only once. The chain is built from TRBV5-5 and TRBJ2-7; a weak D match, TRBD2 (5 bases). Germline values: CDR1 SGHKS, CDR2 YYEKEE (reference sequence). The CDR3 runs to 16 residues. Trimming removed 5 bases from V and 6 bases from J, with 24 bases in between. CDR3 loop: CASRPVGLAVPREQYF. The DNA of the CDR3 is TGTGCCAGCAGGCCCGTAGGGCTAGCCGTCCCCCGCGAGCAGTACTTC. The complete variable domain, with remaining parts taken from reference TRBV5-5 and TRBJ2-7, reads DAGVTQSPTHLIKTRGQQVTLRCSPISGHKSVSWYQQVLGQGPQFIFQYYEKEERGRGNFPDRFSARQFPNYSSELNVNALLLGDSALYLCASRPVGLAVPREQYFGPGTRLTVT.

The CDR3 sequence is CASGRTSLPSDTQYF. CDR3 coding DNA: TGCGCCAGCGGCCGGACTAGTTTACCTTCAGATACGCAGTATTTT. The rearrangement uses TRBV5-1 and TRBJ2-3, with TRBD2 identical over 7 bases. V lost 7 bases and J lost 4; bases outside the gene matches: 12. The CDR3 has 15 residues. Per the germline V gene, CDR1 is SGHRS and CDR2 is YFSETQ.